The clone carrying this TCR beta chain has a count of ten or more. From the RT-PCR reads, TCRdb called clonotypes with MiXCR, one entry per CDR3 protein. The table includes fewer than 800,000 distinct CDR3 sequences, approximately 14% detected once. The sequencing input was memory CD4+ T cells from blood. This receptor was identified in a female donor in good health, serving as a healthy control.

DNA of the CDR3: TGTGCCAGCAGACGCAACAGGGCCGGGGAGCTGTTTTTT. It yields the protein CASRRNRAGELFF. The chain employs TRBV27 and TRBJ2-2, with D tentatively TRBD1 (6 bases). Trimming cost V 6 bases and J 6 bases, with 11 bases left between them. This CDR3 is 13 amino acids long. Germline V gene lookup returns CDR1 MNHEY and CDR2 SMNVEV (reference sequence).